Listed below are T cell receptor beta chains from one sample, sequenced in a study of blood T cell repertoires in COVID-19. TCRdb's table, derived via immunoSEQ multiplex PCR, lists solely in-frame clones and lacks some. Here the sample spans over 250,000 clones, over 75% being singletons. The sample taken for sequencing was peripheral blood. Receptor source: a man over 45 with active or convalescent COVID-19. Each CDR3 is given with its conserved first and last residue. The D gene is left open where the match is weak. The size entry is marked missing in some rows and otherwise reads once, few, many or a size class.

13,TRBV12-3/TRBV12-4,-,-,TRBJ1-5,TGTGCCAGCCGGGATAACCGGGGAGGGCCCCAGCATTTT,CASRDNRGGPQHF
18,TRBV2,-,TRBD2,TRBJ2-5,TGTGCCAGCAGTGGAGGGACTAGCGGGACCCAATCCCCCGAGACCCAGTACTTC,CASSGGTSGTQSPETQYF
15,TRBV4-2,-,TRBD2,TRBJ2-1,TGTGCCAGCAGCCAAGAGATTAGCGGGAGCTATGAGCAGTTCTTC,CASSQEISGSYEQFF
16,TRBV9,-,TRBD2,TRBJ2-7,TGTGCCAGCAGCGGTTTAGCGGGAGGGCCCAGCTACGAGCAGTACTTC,CASSGLAGGPSYEQYF
13,TRBV18,-,-,TRBJ1-2,TGTGCCAGCTCGCCCAGGGAGGAAGGGGGCTACACCTTC,CASSPREEGGYTF
15,TRBV30,-,-,TRBJ1-2,TGTGCCTGGAGTGTGGCGGGGTCTGGGGATGATGGCTACACCTTC,CAWSVAGSGDDGYTF
14,TRBV14,few,-,TRBJ2-7,TGTGCCAGCAGCCAAGCGGGAGACATGCGCGAGCAGTACTTC,CASSQAGDMREQYF
14,TRBV25-1,-,-,TRBJ1-1,TGTGCCAGCAGTGGGGGCGGGAGTTGGACTGAAGCTTTCTTT,CASSGGGSWTEAFF
15,TRBV21-1,-,-,TRBJ1-1,TGTGCCAGCAGCAAAGTTTGGGGAGGACACACTGAAGCTTTCTTT,CASSKVWGGHTEAFF
15,TRBV7-8,-,-,TRBJ1-2,TGTGCCAGCAGCTTAGCTCCAGGGGTCGGCTATGGCTACACCTTC,CASSLAPGVGYGYTF
15,TRBV30,-,-,TRBJ1-3,TGTGCCTGGGGGGGCCCGTGGGGGGCTGGAAACACCATATATTTT,CAWGGPWGAGNTIYF
13,TRBV7-8,-,TRBD1,TRBJ2-5,TGTGCCAGCACCGACAGGGGGAAGGAGACCCAGTACTTC,CASTDRGKETQYF
18,TRBV10-3,-,-,TRBJ2-5,TGTGCCATCAGTGAGTCGGAACCGGAGAAGTGGTCCCAAGAGACCCAGTACTTC,CAISESEPEKWSQETQYF
13,TRBV2,-,-,TRBJ2-2,TGTGCCAGCAGTTTAGACAGCACCGGGGAGCTGTTTTTT,CASSLDSTGELFF
15,TRBV6-1,-,TRBD2,TRBJ2-1,TGTGCCAGCAGTGAAACTAGCGGATCCTCAAGTGAGCAGTTCTTC,CASSETSGSSSEQFF
19,TRBV7-9,many,TRBD2,TRBJ2-2,TGTGCCAGCAGACCCCCGCCCCGACTAGCGGGGCCCAACACCGGGGAGCTGTTTTTT,CASRPPPRLAGPNTGELFF
16,TRBV4-1,once,-,TRBJ1-2,TGCGCCAGCAGCCAACCTCAAGGGAGGGGATTAGGTGGCTACACCTTC,CASSQPQGRGLGGYTF
16,TRBV9,-,TRBD2,TRBJ2-2,TGTGCCAGCAGCGTAGGGGATAGCGGGAGGACCGGGGAGCTGTTTTTT,CASSVGDSGRTGELFF
14,TRBV6-7,-,-,TRBJ1-1,TGTGCCAGCAGCCTACCATGGGGAGACACTGAAGCTTTCTTT,CASSLPWGDTEAFF
13,TRBV3-1/TRBV3-2,-,-,TRBJ1-6,TGTGCCAGCAGCCAACAGGTCAATTCACCCCTCCACTTT,CASSQQVNSPLHF
16,TRBV29-1,-,TRBD2,TRBJ2-5,TGCAGCGTTTCTACGGGACTAGCGGGATCACAAGAGACCCAGTACTTC,CSVSTGLAGSQETQYF
13,TRBV20-1,-,TRBD1,TRBJ2-5,TGCAGTGCTAGTCAGGGGGCGGGGAAGACCCAGTACTTC,CSASQGAGKTQYF
20,TRBV6-4,-,TRBD2,TRBJ2-3,TGTGCCAGCAGTGGCCCCCTGGGACTAGCGGGTGTAGCTAGCACAGATACGCAGTATTTT,CASSGPLGLAGVASTDTQYF
16,TRBV21-1,-,-,TRBJ1-2,TGTGCCAGCAGCAAAAGGTTATCGGGGACAGTTTATGGCTACACCTTC,CASSKRLSGTVYGYTF
16,TRBV13,-,TRBD1,TRBJ2-3,TGTGCCAGCAGCCTGCTCGGGACAGGGGTGGCAGATACGCAGTATTTT,CASSLLGTGVADTQYF
11,TRBV4-2,-,-,TRBJ2-2,TGTGCCACCCGGAGGGAGGAAGAGCTGTTTTTT,CATRREEELFF
14,TRBV5-6,once,TRBD2,TRBJ2-7,TGTGCCAGCATCATTGCGGGAGGGCCGAACGAGCAGTACTTC,CASIIAGGPNEQYF
16,TRBV10-3,-,TRBD1,TRBJ1-1,TGTGCCACCGGGGGGTGGGGACAGGGGCCGAACACTGAAGCTTTCTTT,CATGGWGQGPNTEAFF
13,TRBV12-3/TRBV12-4,-,-,TRBJ2-7,TGTGCCAGCAGGCCCGCAGCAGCGTCCGAGCAGTACTTC,CASRPAAASEQYF
14,TRBV18,-,-,TRBJ2-1,TGTGCCAGCTCACCGGCCGTCGCCTACAATGAGCAGTTCTTC,CASSPAVAYNEQFF
14,TRBV5-1,few,-,TRBJ1-6,TGCGCCAGCAGCTTGGGGGGAGATAATTCACCCCTCCACTTT,CASSLGGDNSPLHF
16,TRBV7-9,-,-,TRBJ2-7,TGTGCCAGCAGCTCGGCCAGGGGGGATCGATCGAGGGAGCAGTACTTC,CASSSARGDRSREQYF
15,TRBV2,-,TRBD2,TRBJ2-2,TGTGCCAGCAGCCCTAGCGGGGGAAGCACCGGGGAGCTGTTTTTT,CASSPSGGSTGELFF
13,TRBV27,-,TRBD2,TRBJ2-1,TGTGCCAGCAGTTTCACCACTAGCGCCGAGCAGTTCTTC,CASSFTTSAEQFF
12,TRBV7-9,once,-,TRBJ2-2,TGTGCCAGCAGCTTGGCAACCGGGGAGCTGTTTTTT,CASSLATGELFF
17,TRBV2,-,TRBD2,TRBJ2-1,TGTGCCAGCAGTTCCGATGGGGCGGGAGGGACTTACAATGAGCAGTTCTTC,CASSSDGAGGTYNEQFF
13,TRBV9,-,-,TRBJ1-5,TGTGCCAGCAGCCTGACAGTCGATCAGCCCCAGCATTTT,CASSLTVDQPQHF
13,TRBV19,-,TRBD2,TRBJ2-7,TGTGCCAGTAGTATAGGGGCGCGGGGGGAGCAGTACTTC,CASSIGARGEQYF
15,TRBV3-1/TRBV3-2,-,TRBD1,TRBJ1-1,TGTGCCAGCAGGCCTCGGACCGGGGGACAGGGTGAAGCTTTCTTT,CASRPRTGGQGEAFF
15,TRBV7-9,-,-,TRBJ1-4,TGTGCCAGCAGCTTAGGGGGCAGGATTAATGAAAAACTGTTTTTT,CASSLGGRINEKLFF
14,TRBV28,-,TRBD1,TRBJ2-7,TGTGCCAGCAGTGGGGACAGGGGGCTCTACGAGCAGTACTTC,CASSGDRGLYEQYF
13,TRBV6-5,-,-,TRBJ1-1,TGTGCCAGCAGTCCCCCGTGGGGAGAAGAAGCTTTCTTT,CASSPPWGEEAFF
14,TRBV5-6,-,-,TRBJ1-3,TGTGCCAGCAGCTTGATAGCGGCTGGAAACACCATATATTTT,CASSLIAAGNTIYF
17,TRBV5-1,few,TRBD1,TRBJ2-5,TGCGCCAGCAGCTTGGGGCCGGGACAGGGAAGGGGAGAGACCCAGTACTTC,CASSLGPGQGRGETQYF
12,TRBV29-1,-,-,TRBJ2-1,TGCAGCGTTGGAGGTCGGCCCAATGAGCAGTTCTTC,CSVGGRPNEQFF
17,TRBV5-4,once,TRBD1,TRBJ1-2,TGTGCCAGCACAGTTCGGACAGGGGCTCAATTCCACGATGGCTACACCTTC,CASTVRTGAQFHDGYTF